Here is one T cell receptor beta chain with its context. Antigen unknown. The CDR3 runs 13 residues. V was cut by 2 bases and J by 3 bases, with 5 bases left in between. CDR1 is ENHRY, CDR2 SYGVKD, per germline. The data are from a study of T cell responses to AZD1222 COVID-19 vaccine. Findings of the study overall: Clonal diversity may have been underestimated in mostly white British donors. Unmutated regions of variants are reportedly targeted by nearly half of spike-specific TCRs. Researchers report vaccine-associated CD4 TCRs spanning spike, with dominance at 160-218 and 743-854. Following two doses of AZD1222, Spike-specific TCR breadth and depth rose.

The repertoire was sequenced with immunoSEQ multiplex PCR; TCRdb's copy has only in-frame clones and lacks some. The top ten clones hold around 1.6% of a sample with roughly 120,000 clones, roughly nine tenths of them seen once. This TCR came from an adult who received the AZD1222 COVID-19 vaccine. The chain couples TRBV10-3 to TRBJ1-5; D is unclear. The sequencing here drew on peripheral blood, taken 28 days after the second AZD1222 dose. Here the CDR3 reads CAISEVANQPQHF. In DNA form, the CDR3 reads TGTGCCATCAGTGAGGTAGCCAATCAGCCCCAGCATTTT.